What follows are 10 T cell receptor beta chains derived from one specimen sequenced in a study of shared clonotypes between healthy human individuals. Measured with immunoSEQ multiplex PCR; TCRdb has only the in-frame clones, and not every one. The sample has approximately 2,000,000 clones; just over 90% are singletons. Terminally differentiated effector memory CD45RA+ cells were excluded from the naive CD8 cells, which were CD45RO-negative and positively selected for CCR7. Sequencing input: naive CD8+ T cells from PBMCs. These receptors were collected from a man between 18 and 35 years old in good health. Some clones in this sample may be carry-over from other donors' samples.

J is TRBJ2-2 and V is TRBV28, with a weak D call TRBD2 (6 bases). V dropped 5 bases and J dropped 6 bases, with 13 bases sitting between them. The CDR3 has 14 residues. Germline V lookup: CDR1 MDHEN, CDR2 SYDVKM. The CDR3 sequence is CASSRAGSAGELFF. Written as DNA, the CDR3 is TGTGCCAGCAGTCGCGCGGGGTCGGCCGGGGAGCTGTTTTTT.

The chain couples TRBV20-1 to TRBJ2-7, with D possibly being TRBD1 (6 bases). The CDR3 is 11 residues long. V lost 5 bases and J 4 bases, leaving 9 bases between the germline ends. The V gene's germline CDR1 is DFQATT and CDR2 SNEGSKA (reference sequence). CDR3 in amino acids: CSALRGYEQYF. The CDR3 DNA follows: TGCAGTGCTCTCAGGGGTTACGAGCAGTACTTC.

V and J are TRBV29-1 and TRBJ1-1; 8 bases line up with TRBD1. The CDR3 is 18 residues long. Unmatched junction bases numbered 16, after V lost 4 bases and J lost 0 bases. Germline values: CDR1 SQVTM, CDR2 ANQGSEA. CDR3 sequence: CSVVGQELRRGMNTEAFF. The CDR3 nucleotides read TGCAGCGTTGTGGGACAGGAATTGCGGCGGGGAATGAACACTGAAGCTTTCTTT.

The genes are TRBV6-1 and TRBJ2-5; D is ambiguous. V was trimmed by 1 base and J by 1 base, leaving 10 bases between them. The CDR3 extends over 15 amino acids. The germline CDR1 and CDR2 sequences are MNHNS and SASEGT. CDR3 coding DNA: TGTGCCAGCAGTGAAGTTCCGACAACCCAAGAGACCCAGTACTTC. This translates into CASSEVPTTQETQYF.

The chain employs TRBV5-1 and TRBJ2-3, with 8 bases lining up with TRBD2. Germline values: CDR1 SGHRS, CDR2 YFSETQ. The CDR3 loop spans 15 amino acids. J lost 2 bases, V lost 1 base, and 3 bases had no gene match. The CDR3 bases are TGCGCCAGCAGCTTGACGCGGGAGGTCACAGATACGCAGTATTTT. Residues: CASSLTREVTDTQYF.

As concerns this clone: The sample holds other DNA sequences that translate to the same CDR3. The chain's CDR3 is CASSQRTRSSYNEQFF. DNA for the CDR3: TGCGCCAGCAGCCAACGGACCAGAAGCTCCTACAATGAGCAGTTCTTC. V and J are TRBV4-3 and TRBJ2-1; the D is unclear. Germline V lookup: CDR1 LGHNA, CDR2 YSLEER. V was clipped by 2 bases and J by 0 bases, with 11 bases between them. The CDR3 has 16 residues.

The chain couples TRBV9 to TRBJ2-1; 14 nucleotides agree with TRBD2. The junction had 7 bases not matched to a gene; V was cut back by 3 bases and J by 8 bases. Germline CDR1 reads SGDLS; CDR2 reads YYNGEE. The CDR3 covers 16 residues. The CDR3 nucleotides are TGTGCCAGCAGCGCTAGGGGACTAGCGGGAGACGATGAGCAGTTCTTC. It encodes CASSARGLAGDDEQFF.

J is TRBJ1-2 and V is TRBV4-1; tentatively, D is TRBD1 (5 bases). Trimming took 0 bases from V and 5 from J, leaving 7 bases between them. This CDR3 is 13 amino acids long. In germline, CDR1 is MGHRA, CDR2 YSYEKL. CDR3 protein: CASSQESGYGYTF. The CDR3 coding sequence is TGCGCCAGCAGCCAAGAGTCAGGGTATGGCTACACCTTC.

The table lists this clone with a few counts. The CDR3 DNA is TGTGCCAGCAGCTCTAGGGACTCGCTCTCCTACGAGCAGTACTTC. This translates into CASSSRDSLSYEQYF. The chain employs TRBV7-9 and TRBJ2-7; possible D gene TRBD2, 6 bases. Trimming removed 4 bases from V and 0 bases from J, with 13 bases in between. The V gene's germline CDR1 is SEHNR and CDR2 FQNEAQ (reference sequence). The CDR3 totals 15 residues.

This chain links TRBV4-3 with TRBJ1-1; possible D gene TRBD1, 5 bases. The CDR3 extends over 16 amino acids. From germline, CDR1 is LGHNA and CDR2 YSLEER. V lost 1 base and J 2 bases, leaving 14 bases between the germline ends. The CDR3 sequence is CASSQVGRARNTEAFF. The CDR3 region has the DNA TGCGCCAGCAGCCAAGTCGGCAGGGCTAGAAACACTGAAGCTTTCTTT.